This record looks at one TCR beta chain sequence and its context. No antigen is known for it. Trimming cost V 2 bases and J 7 bases, with 12 bases left between them. In germline, CDR1 is GTSNPN, CDR2 SVGIG (reference sequence). CDR3 length: 14 amino acids. Time point specified: week 11, during vaccination. One vaccine dose held 300 ug of mutant IDH1 20-mer peptide and came with topical imiquimod. The donors had new WHO grade 3 or 4 astrocytomas; these were IDH1-mutant and ATRX-lost. This sample was included in a study of a mutant IDH1 vaccine in newly diagnosed glioma. Measured with immunoSEQ multiplex PCR; TCRdb has only the in-frame clones, and not every one. Altogether some 54,000 clones are present, roughly nine tenths being singletons, with the ten largest covering more than 2%.

This receptor was taken from a man aged 50-59 years with glioma. The J gene is TRBJ1-6, the V gene TRBV30; the D gene is possibly TRBD1 (6 bases). This specimen consisted of PBMCs, obtained from a glioma patient whose treatment included an IDH1 peptide vaccine. This CDR3 is CAWSPQGLNSPLHF. CDR3 DNA: TGTGCCTGGAGTCCCCAGGGGCTCAATTCACCCCTCCACTTT.